This entry features one T cell receptor (beta chain) sequence. This record comes from a study of blood T cell repertoires in COVID-19. Study-wide context: Some COVID-19 samples were acute and others convalescent; all came from the United States, Italy and Spain.

Sequencing was performed with immunoSEQ multiplex PCR; in TCRdb, only in-frame clones are kept and a portion is missing. Among fewer than 400,000 clones listed, approximately 88% were seen once. This CDR3 spans 16 amino acids. V dropped 6 bases and J dropped 4 bases, with 19 bases sitting between them. CDR1 is MNHEY, CDR2 SMNVEV, per germline (reference sequence). Recruitment covered over 20 US areas and drew participants whose ages spanned about 18 to 89 years. Cohorts were based on clinical histories the participants reported. Among Cohort 3 donors, those recovered had two negative PCRs, clearance, or symptom resolution.

The clonotype comes from a man younger than 40 who had recovered from COVID-19. The sequencing sample was made of PBMCs or T cells enriched from blood (not recorded which). V gene TRBV27 combines with J gene TRBJ1-3, with D perhaps TRBD1 (5 bases). In DNA form, the CDR3 reads TGTGCCAGCAGCCGACAGCCCCCCGTTGGGGGAAACACCATATATTTT. Its translation is CASSRQPPVGGNTIYF.